This T cell receptor (beta chain) originates from a study of long-term antiretroviral therapy in people with HIV. CDR3 length: 14 residues. The trim removed 3 bases at V and 4 bases at J, leaving 6 bases unmatched. CDR1 is MNHGY and CDR2 is SVAAGI in the germline V gene. Study results and caveats: Even long-term ART left TRB diversity below transplant donor controls, despite gains. Blood dates from the mid-2000s to the late 2010s, possibly under older ART regimens. HIV repertoires spanned tighter CDR3 length ranges than controls did.

Survey-level immunoSEQ v3.0 assays were run. Sequencing was performed with immunoSEQ multiplex PCR; in TCRdb, only in-frame clones are kept and a portion is missing. The sample contains under 20,000 clones, roughly 94% of which appear only once. Inclusion required at least two post-ART and at least one pre-ART PBMC samples. Details on this clone: Antigen unknown.

The sample in question was unsorted PBMCs, obtained around 6.4 years after starting antiretroviral therapy. The V call is TRBV6-9, the J call TRBJ2-7; TRBD2 matches at 7 bases. The origin of this receptor is a woman aged 50 to 60 with HIV. CDR3 in DNA: TGTGCCAGCAGTTACTCGCTAGCGGAGTACGAGCAGTACTTC. Protein product: CASSYSLAEYEQYF.